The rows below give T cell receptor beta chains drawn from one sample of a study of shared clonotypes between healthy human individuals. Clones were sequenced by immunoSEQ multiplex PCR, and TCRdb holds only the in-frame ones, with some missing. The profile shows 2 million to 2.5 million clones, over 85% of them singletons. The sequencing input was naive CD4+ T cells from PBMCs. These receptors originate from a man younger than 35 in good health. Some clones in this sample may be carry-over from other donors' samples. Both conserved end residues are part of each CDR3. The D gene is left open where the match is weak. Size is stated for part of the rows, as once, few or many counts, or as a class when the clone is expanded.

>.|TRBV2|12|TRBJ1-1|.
TGTGCCAGCAGTGTGCGGAACACTGAAGCTTTCTTT
CASSVRNTEAFF
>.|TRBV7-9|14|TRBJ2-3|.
TGTGCCAGCAGACCTCCTAAAGTGGGAGATACGCAGTATTTT
CASRPPKVGDTQYF
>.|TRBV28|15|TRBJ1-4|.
TGTGCCAGCACCAGATGGGAGGGGATTCGTGAAAAACTGTTTTTT
CASTRWEGIREKLFF
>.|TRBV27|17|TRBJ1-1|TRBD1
TGTGCCAGCAGTTTATCCCACCGGACAGGGGGGAACACTGAAGCTTTCTTT
CASSLSHRTGGNTEAFF
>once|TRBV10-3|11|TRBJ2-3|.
TGTGCCATCAGTGAACGAGATACGCAGTATTTT
CAISERDTQYF
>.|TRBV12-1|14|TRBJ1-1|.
TGTGCCAGCAAGCTGGACAGACCGAACACTGAAGCTTTCTTT
CASKLDRPNTEAFF
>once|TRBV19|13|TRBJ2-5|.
TGTGCCAGCGGTGGGGTGCCTGGGGAGACCCAGTACTTC
CASGGVPGETQYF
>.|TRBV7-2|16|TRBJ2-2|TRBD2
TGTGCCAGCAGCTCTAGGACTAGCATCGTGGCCGGGGAGCTGTTTTTT
CASSSRTSIVAGELFF
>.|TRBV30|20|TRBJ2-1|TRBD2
TGTGCCTGGAGACGAACTCGAGGGCAGGAGCGGGAGCCGGCCTACAATGAGCAGTTCTTC
CAWRRTRGQEREPAYNEQFF
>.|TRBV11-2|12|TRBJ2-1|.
TGTGCCAGCACCTCGAACACGAATGAGCAGTTCTTC
CASTSNTNEQFF
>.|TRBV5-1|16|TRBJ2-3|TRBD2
TGCGCCAGCAGCACAGCCGGGACTAGCGGGACGGATACGCAGTATTTT
CASSTAGTSGTDTQYF
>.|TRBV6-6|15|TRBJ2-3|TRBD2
TGTGCCAGCAGTACGGCTAGCGGGAGACCAGATACGCAGTATTTT
CASSTASGRPDTQYF
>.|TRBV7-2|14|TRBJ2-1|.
TGTGCCAGCTTTATCCCGACTACATACAATGAGCAGTTCTTC
CASFIPTTYNEQFF